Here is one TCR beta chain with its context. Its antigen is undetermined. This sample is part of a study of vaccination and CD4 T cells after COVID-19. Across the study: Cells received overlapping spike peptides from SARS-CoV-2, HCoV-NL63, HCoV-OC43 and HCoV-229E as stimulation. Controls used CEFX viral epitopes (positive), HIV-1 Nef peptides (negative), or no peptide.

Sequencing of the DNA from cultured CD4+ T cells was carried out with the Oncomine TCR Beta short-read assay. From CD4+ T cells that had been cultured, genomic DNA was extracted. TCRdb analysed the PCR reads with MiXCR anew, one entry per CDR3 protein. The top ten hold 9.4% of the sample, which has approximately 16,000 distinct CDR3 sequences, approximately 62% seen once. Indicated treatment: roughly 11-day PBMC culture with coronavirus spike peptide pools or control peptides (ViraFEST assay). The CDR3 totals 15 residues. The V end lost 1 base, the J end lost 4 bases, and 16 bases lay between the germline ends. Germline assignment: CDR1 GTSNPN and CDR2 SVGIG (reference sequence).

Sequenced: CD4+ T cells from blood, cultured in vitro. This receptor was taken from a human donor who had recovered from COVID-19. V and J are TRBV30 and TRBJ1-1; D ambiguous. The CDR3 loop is CAWSAGSSQATEAFF. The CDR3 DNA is TGTGCCTGGAGTGCGGGCAGCTCCCAGGCCACTGAAGCTTTCTTT.